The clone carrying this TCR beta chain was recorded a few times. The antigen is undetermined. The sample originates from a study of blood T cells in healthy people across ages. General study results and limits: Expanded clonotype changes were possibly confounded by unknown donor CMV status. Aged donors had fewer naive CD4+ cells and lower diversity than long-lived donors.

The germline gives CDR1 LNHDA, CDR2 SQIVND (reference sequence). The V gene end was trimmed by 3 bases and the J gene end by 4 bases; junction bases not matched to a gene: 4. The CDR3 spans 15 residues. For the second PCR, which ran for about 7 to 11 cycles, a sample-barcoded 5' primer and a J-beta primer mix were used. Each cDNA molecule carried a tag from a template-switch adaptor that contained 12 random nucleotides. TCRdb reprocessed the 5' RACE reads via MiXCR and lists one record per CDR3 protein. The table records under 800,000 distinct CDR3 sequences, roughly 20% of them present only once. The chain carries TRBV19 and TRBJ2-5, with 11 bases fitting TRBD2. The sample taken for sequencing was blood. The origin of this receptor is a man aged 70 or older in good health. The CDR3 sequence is CASSMGLAGGETQYF. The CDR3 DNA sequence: TGTGCCAGTAGTATGGGTCTAGCGGGAGGAGAGACCCAGTACTTC.